These T cell receptor beta chains were read from a single sample in a study of T cells in localized non-small cell lung cancer. TCRdb's table, derived via immunoSEQ multiplex PCR, lists solely in-frame clones and lacks some. Altogether about 3,700 clones are present, roughly 31% being singletons, with the ten largest covering approximately 10%. Sequencing was performed on normal lung tissue next to the tumor, taken before any cancer treatment. The receptors derive from an older male donor with stage III lung adenocarcinoma. Both conserved end residues are trimmed from each CDR3.

TRBV9 13 ASSVGVSGNYEQY
TRBV5-1 12 ASSLTFGYPEAF
TRBV6-8 15 ASSGGRGFLREETQY
TRBV9 13 ASSVEGGGGYEQY
TRBV28 13 ASRLTRQAYYGYT
TRBV28 11 ASSSGRPSGYT
TRBV11-3 13 ASSFDRGNNQPQH
TRBV29-1 10 SGGRGNTEAF
TRBV28 14 ASSTGLAGRTDTQY
TRBV19 13 ASSYFWGQKYEQY
TRBV19 13 ASYSSSGPTDTQY
TRBV11-3 14 ASSLAVTGVVETQY
TRBV11-3 14 ASSLGVGTTNEKLF
TRBV2 12 ASSGTGGSGELF
TRBV11-3 13 ASSWGPTSDYEQY
TRBV28 11 ASSTPSTDTQY
TRBV28 13 ASSLLTGRDTEAF
TRBV5-1 13 ASSLDISGANVLT
TRBV30 14 AWSVRTVRRNEKLF
TRBV4-1 12 ASSQDPLNTEAF
TRBV29-1 11 SGGIRSYNEQF
TRBV11-3 13 ASSLAGGQGAGYT
TRBV11-3 13 ASSSRTGPSYEQY
TRBV18 15 ASSSLGGAATNEKLF
TRBV7-2 12 ASGAGPNNQPQH
TRBV30 9 ASRDRGGYT
TRBV6-8 12 ASGGTGANYGYT
TRBV14 11 ASSQVRGNEQY
TRBV9 11 ASSLARAYEQY
TRBV28 15 ASHVGASGFTSHEQY
TRBV10-2 12 ASSPDSLIYGYT
TRBV11-3 13 ASSFWERVVNEQF
TRBV11-3 15 ASSLGSGMAAKNIQY
TRBV15 14 ATSPLASILNQPQH
TRBV5-1 13 ASSLTSGRTHEQF
TRBV7-6 14 ASSPTWRGFTDTQY
TRBV11-1 13 ASSPLAAGTDTQY
TRBV25-1 15 ASTTTGGKASADTQY
TRBV11-3 14 ASSLGAGASSYEQY
TRBV6-8 12 ASRVGQGSYEQY
TRBV19 12 ASSRGTGYLEQY
TRBV11-3 13 ASSLGGSGAYEQY
TRBV9 13 ASSVSDRARTEAF
TRBV11-3 13 ASSLTGGSNEKLF
TRBV9 10 ASSPAPRAQF
TRBV10-3 12 AISEYGTESEAF
TRBV6-1 13 ASSEEQGGTDTQY
TRBV18 13 ASSPGLAVDNEQF
TRBV18 12 ASSQYGTRNEQF
TRBV9 11 ASSVARNTEAF
TRBV18 13 ASSPAPGGNQPQH
TRBV2 14 ASSVEVAALSDTQY
TRBV14 12 ASSLKGGVSEQY
TRBV5-1 14 ASSLNLRGENTEAF
TRBV9 13 ASRDREGAEETQY